This T cell receptor (beta chain) was sequenced for a study of cytomegalovirus exposure and HLA in healthy donors. In the case of this clone: Its target is not known.

Study results and limitations: Cytomegalovirus-associated TCR beta chains were listed, numbering some 170.

The germline CDR1 and CDR2 sequences are MNHEY and SVGAGI. V lost 6 bases to trimming and J lost 2 bases; unmatched junction nucleotides: 10. The CDR3 has 15 amino acids. With 60 Vbeta and 13 Jbeta primers, the PCR was carried out. TCRdb's table, derived via immunoSEQ multiplex PCR, lists solely in-frame clones and lacks some. Of about 160,000 clones in the sample, roughly 80% were seen once. V is TRBV6-5 and J is TRBJ2-7, with 7 bases identical to TRBD1. The sequencing input was PBMCs. The sequence was obtained from a girl aged 10-17 years in good health and CMV-seropositive. The CDR3 coding sequence is TGTGCCAGCAGCCGCACCGGACAGGCCGCCTACGAGCAGTACTTC. Its protein product is CASSRTGQAAYEQYF.